This TCR beta chain derives from a study of cytomegalovirus exposure and HLA in healthy donors. A multiplex PCR was run with 60 Vbeta primers and 13 Jbeta primers. Methods used by the authors: A follow-up analysis tallied tens of millions of unique TCR beta chains, some 11 million shared. The assay was immunoSEQ multiplex PCR, and TCRdb's table has in-frame clones only and misses some. For V, J and clone size, that table is used; D and trimming come from the DNA. This sample has about 150,000 clones; 77% occur once, and the top ten carry roughly 1.4%. CDR1 is WNHNN, CDR2 SYGVQD, per germline (reference sequence). The CDR3 loop spans 15 amino acids. The V end lost 3 bases, the J end lost 4 bases, and 16 bases lay between the germline ends.

The clonotype comes from a woman aged 25 to 39 in good health and CMV-seropositive. The V call is TRBV10-1, the J call TRBJ2-7, with a weak D call TRBD2 (6 bases). Sequenced material: PBMCs. CDR3 region: CASSEEWGEQYEQYF. CDR3 bases: TGCGCCAGCAGTGAAGAATGGGGGGAGCAATACGAGCAGTACTTC.